The clone carrying this T cell receptor (beta chain) has just a few counts. TCRdb re-derived calls from the RACE reads in MiXCR, one entry per CDR3 protein. Of approximately 71,000 distinct CDR3 sequences listed, 7.5% to 10% are singletons. The data were obtained in a study of human T cells and chemical hapten exposure. V dropped 3 bases and J dropped 3; count of bases not matched to a gene: 5. CDR3 length: 15 residues. Time point indicated: patch test 1, 2 weeks after DPC sensitization. Treatment of the sample: therapeutic diphenylcyclopropenone sensitization with weekly scalp DPC. The TCR was taken from a middle-aged woman with alopecia areata. Some clones in this sample may be carry-over from other donors' samples. The rearrangement links TRBV12-3 or TRBV12-4 to TRBJ2-4; 7 bases fit TRBD1. The source material was whole blood, sampled in connection with sensitization to the hapten diphenylcyclopropenone (DPC). CDR3 in DNA: TGTGCCAGCAGTTTTTCAGGGGGAGTCAAAAACATTCAGTACTTC. Its translation is CASSFSGGVKNIQYF.